This entry lists 29 T cell receptor beta chains sequenced from one sample in a study of STAT3 mutations in large granular lymphocyte leukemia. The antigens for these receptors are not known. Study-wide results and caveats: Every T-LGLL patient had at least one immunodominant TCRbeta clonotype.

TCRdb's copy holds only in-frame clones and misses some; the assay was immunoSEQ multiplex PCR. The sample has thousands of clones, 60% to 75% seen once. Sequencing was done on a sample of peripheral blood mononuclear cells. These receptors were taken from a man aged 60 to 69 with T-cell large granular lymphocyte leukemia. Some clones in this sample may be carry-over from other donors' samples.

The chain uses TRBV5-4 and TRBJ1-2, with a tentative D call TRBD1 (6 bases). Germline V lookup: CDR1 SGHNT, CDR2 YYREEE (reference sequence). The CDR3 covers 15 residues. Trimming shortened V by 1 base and J by 4 bases, and 14 bases separated the two germline ends. Here the CDR3 reads CASSLRPGAGYGYTF. CDR3 in DNA: TGTGCCAGCAGCTTGCGGCCAGGGGCAGGCTATGGCTACACCTTC.

The chain carries TRBV5-1 and TRBJ1-3; the D gene is possibly TRBD1 (5 bases). Per the germline V gene, CDR1 is SGHRS and CDR2 is YFSETQ. CDR3 length: 14 residues. Between the trimmed V and J ends, which lost 4 bases and 3 bases, there was a span of 11 bases. CDR3: CASSISGRGNTIYF. CDR3 bases: TGCGCCAGCAGCATCTCAGGGCGTGGAAACACCATATATTTT.

The chain couples TRBV30 to TRBJ1-1, with a tentative D call TRBD1 (5 bases). V was trimmed by 3 bases and J by 1 base, leaving 9 bases between them. Germline V lookup: CDR1 GTSNPN, CDR2 SVGIG (reference sequence). The CDR3 has 13 amino acids. The DNA of the CDR3 is TGTGCCTGGAGGTTGAGGGGGAACACTGAAGCTTTCTTT. Its protein is CAWRLRGNTEAFF.

The genes are TRBV5-1 and TRBJ2-7; TRBD1 is a possible D gene (7 bases). The V end lost 4 bases, the J end lost 10 bases, and 15 bases lay between the germline ends. This CDR3 comprises 12 residues. Germline V gives CDR1 SGHRS, CDR2 YFSETQ. The chain's CDR3 is CASSAGTGDQYF. CDR3 coding DNA: TGCGCCAGCAGCGCGGGAACAGGGGATCAGTACTTC.

The gene calls are TRBV2 and TRBJ2-3, with D perhaps TRBD2 (5 bases). V gave up 6 bases and J gave up 10 bases, with 17 bases separating them. Germline CDR1 reads SNHLY; CDR2 reads FYNNEI. The CDR3 consists of 13 residues. The CDR3 protein is CASRVTSPGAQYF. CDR3 DNA sequence: TGTGCCAGCAGGGTGACCTCCCCCGGGGCGCAGTATTTT. The entire variable domain, with the rest obtained from reference TRBV2 and TRBJ2-3, is as follows: EPEVTQTPSHQVTQMGQEVILRCVPISNHLYFYWYRQILGQKVEFLVSFYNNEISEKSEIFDDQFSVERPDGSNFTLKIRSTKLEDSAMYFCASRVTSPGAQYFGPGTRLTVL.

This clone was detected only a few times. The gene calls are TRBV5-1 and TRBJ1-5; D uncertain. Per the germline V gene, CDR1 is SGHRS and CDR2 is YFSETQ. CDR3 length: 15 amino acids. V lost 0 bases and J 3 bases, leaving 10 bases between the germline ends. This CDR3 is CASSLAGSHNQPQHF. Here the CDR3 DNA reads TGCGCCAGCAGCTTGGCGGGGAGCCACAATCAGCCCCAGCATTTT.

The rearrangement links TRBV5-1 to TRBJ1-5, with D uncertain. This CDR3 is 13 amino acids long. Germline V gene lookup returns CDR1 SGHRS and CDR2 YFSETQ. V lost 0 bases and J 6 bases, leaving 7 bases between the germline ends. The CDR3, as DNA: TGCGCCAGCAGCTTGGGTCTGGCTCAGCCCCAGCATTTT. Encoded protein: CASSLGLAQPQHF.

The chain is built from TRBV6-6 and TRBJ2-7; possibly TRBD1 for D (6 bases). The germline V and J ends were trimmed by 6 bases and 2 bases, with 17 bases remaining between them. Germline V lookup: CDR1 MNHNY, CDR2 SVGAGI (reference sequence). The CDR3 runs to 15 residues. The CDR3 region has the DNA TGTGCCAGCAGCCTCGACAGGCTACCCCCCTACGAGCAGTACTTC. It translates to CASSLDRLPPYEQYF.

The chain joins TRBV7-9 to TRBJ1-1, with D perhaps matching TRBD1 (5 bases). The V end lost 3 bases, the J end lost 3 bases, and 14 bases lay between the germline ends. This CDR3 comprises 15 residues. Germline CDR1 is SEHNR and CDR2 is FQNEAQ (reference sequence). CDR3 in amino acids: CASSLGGGTDTEAFF. As DNA, the CDR3 is TGTGCCAGCAGCTTGGGCGGGGGGACCGACACTGAAGCTTTCTTT.

CDR3: CASASGGGEYGYTF. Written as DNA, the CDR3 is TGTGCCAGCGCTTCTGGGGGTGGGGAGTATGGCTACACCTTC. V gene TRBV2 combines with J gene TRBJ1-2; TRBD1 is a possible D gene (5 bases). Trimming cost V 8 bases and J 5 bases, with 18 bases left between them. The CDR3 totals 14 residues. Germline V gene sequence: CDR1 SNHLY, CDR2 FYNNEI.

The CDR3 is CSVEGGGGGYTF. The CDR3 region has the DNA TGCAGCGTTGAAGGGGGAGGGGGTGGCTACACCTTC. This rearrangement joins TRBV29-1 to TRBJ1-2; TRBD1 might be the D (6 bases). Germline V lookup: CDR1 SQVTM, CDR2 ANQGSEA. This CDR3 spans 12 amino acids. Trimming took off 1 base at V and 7 bases at J, with 10 bases between the two ends.

This clone has more than one count but fewer than ten. This chain joins TRBV4-2 and TRBJ2-1; D unresolved. Trimming cost V 2 bases and J 6 bases, with 5 bases left between them. CDR1 and CDR2 from the germline V gene are LGHNA and YNFKEQ. The CDR3 length is 12 residues. CDR3: CASSQSSNEQFF. The CDR3 DNA reads as TGTGCCAGCAGCCAATCGTCCAATGAGCAGTTCTTC.

This chain uses TRBV5-1 with TRBJ1-3; 11 nucleotides match TRBD1. CDR3 length: 14 amino acids. Germline CDR1 reads SGHRS; CDR2 reads YFSETQ. V dropped 3 bases and J dropped 8; count of bases not matched to a gene: 4. CDR3 sequence: CASSSGQGEDTIYF. For the CDR3, the DNA is TGCGCCAGCAGCTCGGGACAGGGGGAGGACACCATATATTTT.

The rearrangement uses TRBV30 and TRBJ1-2; 7 bases match TRBD1. V trimming: 3 bases; J trimming: 5 bases; junction bases outside the gene matches: 6. Germline CDR1 and CDR2: GTSNPN and SVGIG (reference sequence). This CDR3 is 13 amino acids long. The CDR3 sequence is CAWRLGGGYGYTF. The DNA for the CDR3 is TGTGCCTGGAGGTTAGGGGGCGGGTATGGCTACACCTTC.

CDR3 sequence reads: CAWTASPGAGNTIYF. The CDR3 DNA reads as TGTGCCTGGACAGCCTCCCCTGGGGCCGGAAACACCATATATTTT. The V and J genes are TRBV30 and TRBJ1-3; D might be TRBD1 (5 bases). Trimming took 4 bases from V and 4 from J, leaving 17 bases between them. The CDR3 extends over 15 amino acids. CDR1 is GTSNPN, CDR2 SVGIG, per germline (reference sequence).

This chain links TRBV5-1 with TRBJ1-1; D may be TRBD1 (5 bases). Per the germline V gene, CDR1 is SGHRS and CDR2 is YFSETQ. V lost 4 bases to trimming and J lost 10 bases, with 17 bases between them. This CDR3 spans 13 amino acids. DNA for the CDR3: TGCGCCAGCAGCCTGGCAGGACATTCTAGAGCTTTCTTT. Encoded protein: CASSLAGHSRAFF.

This clone was counted between two and nine times. The chain employs TRBV2 and TRBJ2-1; the D call may be TRBD1 or TRBD2 (5 bases each). The CDR3 consists of 14 residues. Looked up from germline, CDR1 is SNHLY and CDR2 is FYNNEI. V was cut by 7 bases and J by 6 bases, with 16 bases left in between. For the CDR3, the DNA is TGTGCCAGCAACGAGGGCCATACAGGCAATGAGCAGTTCTTC. Translating it yields CASNEGHTGNEQFF.

This chain connects TRBV27 to TRBJ2-6, with a possible D match to TRBD2 (5 bases). The germline V gene encodes CDR1 MNHEY and CDR2 SMNVEV (reference sequence). V lost 6 bases to trimming and J lost 1 base, with 13 bases between them. CDR3 length equals 16 residues. The CDR3 sequence is CASRPSTGSGANVLTF. Here the CDR3 DNA reads TGTGCCAGCAGGCCCTCAACGGGGTCTGGGGCCAACGTCCTGACTTTC.

The genes are TRBV12-1 and TRBJ2-5. TRBV12-1 is termed a pseudogene. The length of the CDR3 is 13 residues. CDR3 region: CASSLRVVSTQYF. CDR3 DNA sequence: TGTGCCAGCAGCCTTAGGGTGGTCTCGACCCAGTACTTC.

The rearrangement joins TRBV18 to TRBJ2-5; D could derive from TRBD1 or TRBD2 (5 bases each). The CDR3 is 17 amino acids. Germline CDR1 KGHSH, CDR2 LQKENI. V was clipped by 0 bases and J by 5 bases, with 19 bases between them. The CDR3 nucleotides read TGTGCCAGCTCACCACCGAGCCGGGACCCATTGGGGGAGACCCAGTACTTC. Translation gives CASSPPSRDPLGETQYF.

V usage is TRBV30 and J usage is TRBJ2-7; a possible D gene is TRBD2 (5 bases). This CDR3 has 12 residues. Germline assignment: CDR1 GTSNPN and CDR2 SVGIG (reference sequence). Trimming took 1 base from V and 7 from J, leaving 11 bases between them. CDR3 DNA sequence: TGTGCCTGGAGTGATAGCCCGGGGGAGCAGTACTTC. Its protein is CAWSDSPGEQYF.

The chain recombines TRBV6-5 with TRBJ2-1; 8 positions match TRBD1. V trimming: 5 bases; J trimming: 12 bases; junction bases outside the gene matches: 6. The CDR3 contains 12 residues. The germline V gene encodes CDR1 MNHEY and CDR2 SVGAGI. CDR3: CASSRGQGGQFF. Here the CDR3 DNA reads TGTGCCAGCAGTCGCGGACAGGGCGGGCAGTTCTTC.

This clone was found once. CDR3 sequence (DNA): TGTGCCAGCAGTTTATCGGGGGGCTACGAGCAGTACTTC. Translated: CASSLSGGYEQYF. V and J are TRBV27 and TRBJ2-7; D possibly corresponds to TRBD2 (6 bases). The CDR3 totals 13 residues. V lost 0 bases, J lost 3 bases, and 6 bases lay in between. Germline loops: CDR1 MNHEY, CDR2 SMNVEV (reference sequence).

The chain is built from TRBV14 and TRBJ2-3, with D unresolved. This CDR3 contains 14 residues. CDR1 and CDR2 from the germline V gene are SGHDN and FVKESK. Trimming took off 4 bases at V and 2 bases at J, with 10 bases between the two ends. CDR3 loop: CASSLGRHTDTQYF. The CDR3 coding sequence is TGTGCCAGCAGCCTAGGTCGGCACACAGATACGCAGTATTTT.

The chain couples TRBV29-1 to TRBJ2-1, with D possibly matching TRBD2 (6 bases). Looked up from germline, CDR1 is SQVTM and CDR2 is ANQGSEA. The CDR3 has 16 residues. V lost 1 base and J 8 bases, leaving 21 bases between the germline ends. The DNA for the CDR3 is TGCAGCGTTGAAGCGCGCCCGTCGACTAGGGGCGATGAGCAGTTCTTC. It encodes CSVEARPSTRGDEQFF.

The rearrangement uses TRBV6-1 and TRBJ2-2; 8 positions match TRBD1. The CDR3 covers 14 residues. The V gene end was trimmed by 7 bases and the J gene end by 0 bases; junction bases not matched to a gene: 1. The germline gives CDR1 MNHNS, CDR2 SASEGT. In DNA, the CDR3 is TGTGCCAGCAAGACAGGGGCGAACACCGGGGAGCTGTTTTTT. Translating it yields CASKTGANTGELFF.

This clone was detected only once. The chain is built from TRBV18 and TRBJ2-7; tentative D call: TRBD1 (6 bases). Deletions cut 3 bases from V and 3 bases from J, with 9 bases between. CDR1 and CDR2 (germline): KGHSH, LQKENI. The CDR3 consists of 13 residues. In DNA, the CDR3 is TGTGCCAGCTCACCGGACAGTTTCTACGAGCAGTACTTC. It is translated as CASSPDSFYEQYF.

V gene TRBV5-4 combines with J gene TRBJ2-5; 10 bases match TRBD2. V lost 0 bases to trimming and J lost 4 bases; unmatched junction nucleotides: 15. The CDR3 is 19 residues long. From germline, CDR1 is SGHNT and CDR2 YYREEE (reference sequence). The CDR3 loop is CASSLGLAGVRGTRETQYF. CDR3 bases: TGTGCCAGCAGCTTGGGGCTAGCGGGAGTGCGAGGTACGAGAGAGACCCAGTACTTC.

The chain has TRBV6-6 and TRBJ2-3; D may be TRBD2 (5 bases). CDR3 size: 13 residues. V was pared by 6 bases and J by 1 base, with 8 bases between. CDR1 and CDR2 (germline): MNHNY, SVGAGI (reference sequence). CDR3 DNA sequence: TGTGCCAGCAGATGGGGAGGCACAGATACGCAGTATTTT. Translation gives CASRWGGTDTQYF.